Below are 2 T cell receptor beta chains sequenced from a single sample in a study of T-cell memory formation after mild COVID-19. TCRdb passed the 5' RACE reads through MiXCR, listing each CDR3 protein once. The sample consists of around 250,000 distinct CDR3 sequences, roughly a sixth of them appearing once. Sequenced: PBMCs or a T cell subset sorted from them (not recorded which). The receptor source for this set is a young man who had mild COVID-19 (a few samples of this study predate the infection). Cell type and time point are not known.

The rearrangement uses TRBV19 and TRBJ2-7, with 7 bases that match TRBD1. CDR1 is LNHDA and CDR2 is SQIVND in the germline V gene (reference sequence). V lost 6 bases, J lost 5 bases, and 13 bases stayed unmatched. The CDR3 spans 15 residues. The CDR3 nucleotides are TGTGCCAGTAGCGACAGGGAATCCCTTTCCCACGAGCAGTACTTC. This encodes CASSDRESLSHEQYF.

This clonotype was detected only a few times. The chain uses TRBV2 and TRBJ1-5; 9 bases agree with TRBD1. The CDR3 loop spans 14 amino acids. J lost 5 bases, V lost 6 bases, and 5 bases had no gene match. CDR1 and CDR2 (germline): SNHLY, FYNNEI. This CDR3 is CASRIGQGHQPQHF. CDR3 DNA sequence: TGTGCCAGCAGGATTGGACAGGGGCATCAGCCCCAGCATTTT.